This TCR beta chain came from a study of blood T cell repertoires in COVID-19. Study information: The samples span acute and convalescent COVID-19 from the United States, Italy and Spain. Sources were T cells, B-cell-depleted T cells, or PBMCs; the material itself was cDNA or gDNA.

Trimming took 6 bases from V and 0 from J, leaving 20 bases between them. The CDR3 totals 16 residues. Germline V gene lookup returns CDR1 SQVTM and CDR2 ANQGSEA. Original data processing: Quantification of nucleated cells was approximated via reference gene primer amplification. Sequenced by immunoSEQ multiplex PCR; TCRdb stores in-frame clones only, minus some. V, J and clone size were drawn from that table, and D and trimming were deduced from the DNA. The sample lists about 190,000 clones; roughly 80% were seen once. V usage is TRBV29-1 and J usage is TRBJ1-1, with D maybe TRBD1 (5 bases). This TCR was sampled from a woman between 50 and 59 years old with acute or convalescent COVID-19. Sequencing was done on a sample of peripheral blood. The CDR3 coding sequence is TGCAGCGTATCTCCCTCGACAGCCACAATGAACACTGAAGCTTTCTTT. Residues: CSVSPSTATMNTEAFF.